Sequencing of this TCR beta chain was carried out in a study of T cell repertoires in cytomegalovirus infection. Trimming cost V 7 bases and J 4 bases; bases outside gene matches: 8. CDR3 length: 14 residues. Looked up from germline, CDR1 is MNHEY and CDR2 is SVGAGI. TCRdb reprocessed the reads via MiXCR and lists one record per CDR3 protein. The sample shows fewer than 850,000 distinct CDR3 sequences, 25% to 35% of them seen only once. A word on this clonotype: What it binds is not known.

The sequence derives from a human donor in good health (CMV status not recorded). Some clones in this sample may be carry-over from other donors' samples. The source was cultured CD8+ T cells from PBMCs, collected from culture after CMV antigen stimulation. This chain connects TRBV6-5 to TRBJ1-2; 8 bases are a match to TRBD1. The CDR3 bases are TGTGCCAGCATCGCACAGGGGGTCCGCTATGGCTACACCTTC. Its translation: CASIAQGVRYGYTF.